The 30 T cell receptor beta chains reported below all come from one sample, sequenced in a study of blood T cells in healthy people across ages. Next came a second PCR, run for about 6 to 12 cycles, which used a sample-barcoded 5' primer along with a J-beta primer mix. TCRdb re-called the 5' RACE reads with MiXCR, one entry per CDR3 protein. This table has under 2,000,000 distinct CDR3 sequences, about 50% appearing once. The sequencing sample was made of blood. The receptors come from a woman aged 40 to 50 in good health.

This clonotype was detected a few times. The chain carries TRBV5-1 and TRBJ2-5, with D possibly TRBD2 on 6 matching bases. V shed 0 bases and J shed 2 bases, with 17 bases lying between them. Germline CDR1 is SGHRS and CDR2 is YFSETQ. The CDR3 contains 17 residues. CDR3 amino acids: CASSLAFLAAFQETQYF. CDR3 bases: TGCGCCAGCAGCTTGGCGTTTTTAGCGGCCTTTCAAGAGACCCAGTACTTC.

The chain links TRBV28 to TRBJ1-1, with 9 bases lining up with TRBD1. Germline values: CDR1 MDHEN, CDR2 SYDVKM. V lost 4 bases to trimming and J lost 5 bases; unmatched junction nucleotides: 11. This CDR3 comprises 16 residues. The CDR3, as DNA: TGTGCCAGCAGTTCTCCTCCGGGACAGGGCCCGACTGAAGCTTTCTTT. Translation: CASSSPPGQGPTEAFF.

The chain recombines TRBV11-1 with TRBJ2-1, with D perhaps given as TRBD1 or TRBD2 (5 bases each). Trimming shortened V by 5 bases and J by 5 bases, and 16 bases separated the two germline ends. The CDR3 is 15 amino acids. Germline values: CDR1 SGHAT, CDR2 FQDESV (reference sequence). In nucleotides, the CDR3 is TGTGCCAGCAGCCCGAGGACGGGACGGGACAATGAGCAGTTCTTC. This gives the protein CASSPRTGRDNEQFF.

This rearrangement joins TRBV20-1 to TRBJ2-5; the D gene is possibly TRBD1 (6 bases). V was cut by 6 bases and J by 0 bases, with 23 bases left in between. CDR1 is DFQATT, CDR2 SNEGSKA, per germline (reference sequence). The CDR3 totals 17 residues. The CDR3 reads CSATSHRGQQYQETQYF. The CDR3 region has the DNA TGCAGTGCAACCTCCCACCGCGGACAGCAGTACCAAGAGACCCAGTACTTC.

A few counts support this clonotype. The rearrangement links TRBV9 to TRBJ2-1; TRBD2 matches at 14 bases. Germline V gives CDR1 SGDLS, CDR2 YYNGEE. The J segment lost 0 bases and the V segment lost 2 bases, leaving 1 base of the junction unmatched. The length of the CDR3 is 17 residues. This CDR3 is CASSVGTSGGSYNEQFF. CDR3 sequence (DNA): TGTGCCAGCAGCGTTGGGACTAGCGGGGGCTCCTACAATGAGCAGTTCTTC.

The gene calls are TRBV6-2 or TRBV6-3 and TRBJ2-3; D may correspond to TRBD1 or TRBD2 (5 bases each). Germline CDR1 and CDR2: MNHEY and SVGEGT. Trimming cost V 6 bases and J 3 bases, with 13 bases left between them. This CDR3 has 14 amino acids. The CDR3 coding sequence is TGTGCCAGCAGAGGGCTTTGGGGGACAGATACGCAGTATTTT. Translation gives CASRGLWGTDTQYF.

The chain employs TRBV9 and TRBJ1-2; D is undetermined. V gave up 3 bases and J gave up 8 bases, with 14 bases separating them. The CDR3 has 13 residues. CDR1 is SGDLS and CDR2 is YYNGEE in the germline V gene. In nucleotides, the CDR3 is TGTGCCAGCAGCGGAGCCCCGGGCGGGGGCTACACCTTC. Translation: CASSGAPGGGYTF. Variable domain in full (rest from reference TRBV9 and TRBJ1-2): DSGVTQTPKHLITATGQRVTLRCSPRSGDLSVYWYQQSLDQGLQFLIQYYNGEERAKGNILERFSAQQFPDLHSELNLSSLELGDSALYFCASSGAPGGGYTFGSGTRLTVV.

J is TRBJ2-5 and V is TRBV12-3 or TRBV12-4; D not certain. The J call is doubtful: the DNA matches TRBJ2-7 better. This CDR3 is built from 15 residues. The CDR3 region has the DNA TGTGCCAGCAGTTTTCTGGTAACCGCAATCTACGAGCAGTACTTC. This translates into CASSFLVTAIYEQYF.

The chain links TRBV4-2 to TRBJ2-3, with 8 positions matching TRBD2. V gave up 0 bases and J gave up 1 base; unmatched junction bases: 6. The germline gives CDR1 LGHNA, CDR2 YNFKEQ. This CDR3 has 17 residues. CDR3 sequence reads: CASSQDIGGGGTDTQYF. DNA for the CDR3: TGTGCCAGCAGCCAAGATATCGGGGGGGGCGGCACAGATACGCAGTATTTT.

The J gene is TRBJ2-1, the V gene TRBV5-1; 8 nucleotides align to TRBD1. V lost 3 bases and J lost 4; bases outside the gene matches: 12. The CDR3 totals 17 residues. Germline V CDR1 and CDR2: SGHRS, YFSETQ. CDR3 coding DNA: TGCGCCAGCAGCTCCGACCTTCAGGGGGCGAGGTACAATGAGCAGTTCTTC. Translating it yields CASSSDLQGARYNEQFF.

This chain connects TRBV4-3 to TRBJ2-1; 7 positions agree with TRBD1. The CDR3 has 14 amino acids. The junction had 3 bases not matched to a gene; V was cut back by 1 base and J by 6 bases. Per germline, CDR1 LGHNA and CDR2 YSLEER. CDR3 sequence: CASSQAGTVNEQFF. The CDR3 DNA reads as TGCGCCAGCAGCCAAGCCGGGACAGTCAATGAGCAGTTCTTC.

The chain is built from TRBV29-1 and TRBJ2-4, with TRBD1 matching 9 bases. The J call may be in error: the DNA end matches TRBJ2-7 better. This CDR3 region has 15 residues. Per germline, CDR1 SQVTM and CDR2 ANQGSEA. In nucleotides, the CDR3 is TGCAGCAGTGTAATCGGGACAGGGTTTACCTACGAGCAGTACTTC. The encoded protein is CSSVIGTGFTYEQYF.

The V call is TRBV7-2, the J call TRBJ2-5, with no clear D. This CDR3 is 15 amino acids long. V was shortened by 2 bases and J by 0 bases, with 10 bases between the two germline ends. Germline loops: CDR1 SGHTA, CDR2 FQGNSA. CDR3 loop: CASSLQQRYQETQYF. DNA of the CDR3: TGTGCCAGCAGCTTACAACAGAGGTACCAAGAGACCCAGTACTTC. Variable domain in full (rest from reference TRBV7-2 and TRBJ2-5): GAGVSQSPSNKVTEKGKDVELRCDPISGHTALYWYRQSLGQGLEFLIYFQGNSAPDKSGLPSDRFSAERTGGSVSTLTIQRTQQEDSAVYLCASSLQQRYQETQYFGPGTRLLVL.

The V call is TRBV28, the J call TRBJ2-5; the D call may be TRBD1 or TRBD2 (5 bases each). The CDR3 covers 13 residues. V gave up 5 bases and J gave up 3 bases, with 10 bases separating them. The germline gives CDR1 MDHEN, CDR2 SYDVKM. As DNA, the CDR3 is TGTGCCAGCAGTGGGGGTTTAGAAGAGACCCAGTACTTC. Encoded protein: CASSGGLEETQYF. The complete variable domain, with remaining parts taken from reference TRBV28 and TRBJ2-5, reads DVKVTQSSRYLVKRTGEKVFLECVQDMDHENMFWYRQDPGLGLRLIYFSYDVKMKEKGDIPEGYSVSREKKERFSLILESASTNQTSMYLCASSGGLEETQYFGPGTRLLVL.

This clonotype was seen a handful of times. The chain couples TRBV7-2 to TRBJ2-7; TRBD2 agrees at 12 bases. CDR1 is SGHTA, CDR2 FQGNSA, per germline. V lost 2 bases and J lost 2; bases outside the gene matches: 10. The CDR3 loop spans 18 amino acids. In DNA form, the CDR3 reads TGTGCCAGCAGCTTACCCGACCGACTAGCGGGGGTCACCTACGAGCAGTACTTC. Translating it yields CASSLPDRLAGVTYEQYF.

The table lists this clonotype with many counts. CDR3 nucleotide sequence: TGTGCCAGCAGTCCGGGGACAGGGGGCTCCTACGAGCAGTACTTC. It is translated as CASSPGTGGSYEQYF. The chain carries TRBV28 and TRBJ2-7, with 11 bases fitting TRBD1. Germline assignment: CDR1 MDHEN and CDR2 SYDVKM. The CDR3 has 15 amino acids. J was trimmed by 0 bases and V by 5 bases; bases with no gene match: 3.

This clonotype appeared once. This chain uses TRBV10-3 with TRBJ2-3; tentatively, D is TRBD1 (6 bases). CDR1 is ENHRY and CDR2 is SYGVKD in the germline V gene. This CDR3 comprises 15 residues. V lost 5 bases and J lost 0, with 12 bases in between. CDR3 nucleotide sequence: TGTGCCATCAGTCAGGGGATGGGGAGCACAGATACGCAGTATTTT. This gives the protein CAISQGMGSTDTQYF.

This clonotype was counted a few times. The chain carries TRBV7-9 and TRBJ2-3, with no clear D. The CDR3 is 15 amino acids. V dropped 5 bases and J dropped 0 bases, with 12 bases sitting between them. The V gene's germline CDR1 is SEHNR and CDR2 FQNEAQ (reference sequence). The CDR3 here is CASSPDSSSTDTQYF. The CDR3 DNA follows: TGTGCCAGCAGCCCCGACTCTAGTAGCACAGATACGCAGTATTTT.

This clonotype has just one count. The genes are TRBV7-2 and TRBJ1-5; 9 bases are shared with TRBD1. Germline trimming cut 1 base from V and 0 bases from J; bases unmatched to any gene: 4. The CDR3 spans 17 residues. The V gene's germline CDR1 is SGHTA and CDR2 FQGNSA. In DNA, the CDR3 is TGTGCCAGCAGCTTAGTAAGGGGACAGGGTAGCAATCAGCCCCAGCATTTT. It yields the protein CASSLVRGQGSNQPQHF.

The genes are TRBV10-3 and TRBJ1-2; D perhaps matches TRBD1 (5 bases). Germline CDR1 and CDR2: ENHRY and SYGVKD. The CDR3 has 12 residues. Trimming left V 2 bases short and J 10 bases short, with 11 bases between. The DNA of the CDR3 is TGTGCCATCAGTGAGCGGGGGAGAGACTACACCTTC. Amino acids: CAISERGRDYTF.

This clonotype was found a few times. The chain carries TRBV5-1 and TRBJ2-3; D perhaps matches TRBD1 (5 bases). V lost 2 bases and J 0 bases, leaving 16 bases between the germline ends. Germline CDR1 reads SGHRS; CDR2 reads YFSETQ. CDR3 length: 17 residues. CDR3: CASSLDTGFASTDTQYF. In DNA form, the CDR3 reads TGCGCCAGCAGCTTAGATACAGGATTTGCTAGCACAGATACGCAGTATTTT.

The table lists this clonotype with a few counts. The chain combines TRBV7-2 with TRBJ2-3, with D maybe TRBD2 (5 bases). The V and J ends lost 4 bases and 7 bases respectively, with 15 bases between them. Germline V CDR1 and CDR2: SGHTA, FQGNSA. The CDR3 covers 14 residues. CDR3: CASSSADLSNTQYF. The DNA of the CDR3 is TGTGCCAGCAGCTCAGCGGACTTGTCGAATACGCAGTATTTT.

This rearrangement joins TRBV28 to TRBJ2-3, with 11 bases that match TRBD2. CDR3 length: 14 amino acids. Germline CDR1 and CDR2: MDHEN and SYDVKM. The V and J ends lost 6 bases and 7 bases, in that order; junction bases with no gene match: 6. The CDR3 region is CASRLAGGRHTQYF. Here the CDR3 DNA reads TGTGCCAGCAGATTAGCGGGGGGGAGACATACGCAGTATTTT.

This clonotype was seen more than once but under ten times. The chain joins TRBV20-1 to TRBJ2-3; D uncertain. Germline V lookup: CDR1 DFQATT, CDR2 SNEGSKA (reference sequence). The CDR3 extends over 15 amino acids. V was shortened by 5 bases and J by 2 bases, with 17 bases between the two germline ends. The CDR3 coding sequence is TGCAGTGCTCAAAGGGCCTCCATTTTCACAGATACGCAGTATTTT. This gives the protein CSAQRASIFTDTQYF.

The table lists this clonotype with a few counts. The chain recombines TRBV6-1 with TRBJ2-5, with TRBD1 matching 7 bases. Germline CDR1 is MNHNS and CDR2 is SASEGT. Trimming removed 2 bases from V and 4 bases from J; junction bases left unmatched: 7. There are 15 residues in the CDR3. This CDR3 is CASSESTGKGETQYF. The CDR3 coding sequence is TGTGCCAGCAGTGAATCGACAGGGAAGGGAGAGACCCAGTACTTC.

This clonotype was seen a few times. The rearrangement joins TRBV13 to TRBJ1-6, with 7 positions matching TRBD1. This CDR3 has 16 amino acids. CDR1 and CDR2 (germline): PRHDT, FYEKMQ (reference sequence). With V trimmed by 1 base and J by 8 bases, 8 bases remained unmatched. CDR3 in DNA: TGTGCCAGCAGCTTAGCCCGTCACAGGGGATATTCACCCCTCCACTTT. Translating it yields CASSLARHRGYSPLHF.

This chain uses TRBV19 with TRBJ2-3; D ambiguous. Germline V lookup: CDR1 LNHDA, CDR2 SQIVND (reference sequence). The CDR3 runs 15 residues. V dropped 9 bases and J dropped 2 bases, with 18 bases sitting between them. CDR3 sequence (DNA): TGTGCCAGAAGAAAGGATGGGCAGTACACAGATACGCAGTATTTT. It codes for CARRKDGQYTDTQYF.

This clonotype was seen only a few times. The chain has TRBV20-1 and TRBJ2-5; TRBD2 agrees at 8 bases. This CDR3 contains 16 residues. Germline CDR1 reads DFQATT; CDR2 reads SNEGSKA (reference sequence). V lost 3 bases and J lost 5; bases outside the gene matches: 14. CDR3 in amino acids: CSASSGLTSGRETQYF. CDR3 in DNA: TGCAGTGCTAGTTCAGGACTCACTAGCGGTAGGGAGACCCAGTACTTC.

CDR3 DNA: TGCGCCAGCAGCCACAGTAGGGGGCCCTTTGATACGCAGTATTTT. It translates to CASSHSRGPFDTQYF. J is TRBJ2-3 and V is TRBV5-1; 7 nucleotides match TRBD1. J was trimmed by 6 bases and V by 4 bases; bases with no gene match: 11. The CDR3 covers 15 residues. Looked up from germline, CDR1 is SGHRS and CDR2 is YFSETQ.

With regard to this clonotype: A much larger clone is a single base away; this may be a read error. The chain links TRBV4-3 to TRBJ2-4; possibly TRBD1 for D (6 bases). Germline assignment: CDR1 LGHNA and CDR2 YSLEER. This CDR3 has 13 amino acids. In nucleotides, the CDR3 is TGCGCCGGCAGCACCTACAGGGCCGGTGAGCAGTACTTC. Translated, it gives CAGSTYRAGEQYF.